Listed below are T cell receptor beta chains from one sample, sequenced in a study of Ad26.COV2.S vaccination and SARS-CoV-2 variants. The repertoire was sequenced with immunoSEQ multiplex PCR; TCRdb's copy has only in-frame clones and lacks some. The data contain 400,000 to 500,000 clones, around 89% of them seen just once; the ten biggest clones take up less than 4.5%. Material: peripheral blood, obtained in a trial of Ad26.COV2.S vaccine versus placebo. These receptors all come from a person between 18 and 59 years old who received the Ad26.COV2.S COVID-19 vaccine or a placebo. Each CDR3 is given with its conserved first and last residue. D genes are given only for firm matches. Some rows mark clone size as missing; the rest say once, few, many or name a class of expanded clone.

cdr3_nt,cdr3_aa,clone_size,v_call,d_call,j_call
TGTGCCAGTAGTACGCGACAGGGCACAGATACGCAGTATTTT,CASSTRQGTDTQYF,-,TRBV19,-,TRBJ2-3
TGTGCCAGCGGAGGGATGCGTCAAGAGACCCAGTACTTC,CASGGMRQETQYF,-,TRBV7-2,-,TRBJ2-5
TGTGCCAGCAGTCAAAACAGGGGGGGCACCGGGGAGCTGTTTTTT,CASSQNRGGTGELFF,few,TRBV11-2,-,TRBJ2-2
TGTGCCAGCAGTCCCGCTGGGACGCTATCCTACGAGCAGTACTTC,CASSPAGTLSYEQYF,-,TRBV28,-,TRBJ2-7
TGTGCCAGTAGTATCGGGCCCAACACAGATACGCAGTATTTT,CASSIGPNTDTQYF,-,TRBV19,-,TRBJ2-3
TGTGCCAGCAGCTTGGGTAGGGGCAGGGTGAGCACAGATACGCAGTATTTT,CASSLGRGRVSTDTQYF,once,TRBV5-4,-,TRBJ2-3
TGTGCCAGCGGGTTCCCTAATTCACCCCTCCACTTT,CASGFPNSPLHF,-,TRBV6-5,-,TRBJ1-6
TGTGCCACCAGCAGAGACCCCCTTTCCCTCTTCGTCAGGAATTCACCCCTCCACTTT,CATSRDPLSLFVRNSPLHF,-,TRBV15,-,TRBJ1-6
TGTGCCAGTAGTCAGGTTTTGAACACTGAAGCTTTCTTT,CASSQVLNTEAFF,-,TRBV19,-,TRBJ1-1
TGTGCCAGCAGCCCGTTGGGGGGGGTAACCGGGGAGCTGTTTTTT,CASSPLGGVTGELFF,-,TRBV6-6,TRBD2,TRBJ2-2
TGTGCCAGTAGTATAAACGGAGACACAGATACGCAGTATTTT,CASSINGDTDTQYF,-,TRBV19,-,TRBJ2-3